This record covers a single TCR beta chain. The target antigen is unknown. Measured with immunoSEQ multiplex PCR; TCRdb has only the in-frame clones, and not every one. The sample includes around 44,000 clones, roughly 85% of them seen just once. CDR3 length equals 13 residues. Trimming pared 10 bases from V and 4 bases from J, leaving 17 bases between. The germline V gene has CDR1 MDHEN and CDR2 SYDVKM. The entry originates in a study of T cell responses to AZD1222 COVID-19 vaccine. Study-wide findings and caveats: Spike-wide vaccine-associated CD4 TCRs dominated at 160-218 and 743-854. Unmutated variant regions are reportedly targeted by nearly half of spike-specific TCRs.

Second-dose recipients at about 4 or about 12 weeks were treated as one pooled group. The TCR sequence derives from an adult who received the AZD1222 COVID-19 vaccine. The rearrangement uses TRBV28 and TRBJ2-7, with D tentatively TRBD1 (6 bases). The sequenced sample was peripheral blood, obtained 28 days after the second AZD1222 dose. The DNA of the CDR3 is TGTGCCACAGGAACAGGGTTGGGATACGAGCAGTACTTC. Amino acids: CATGTGLGYEQYF.